This T cell receptor beta chain was documented in a study of T cells in Graves' hyperthyroidism and ophthalmopathy. Concerning this clonotype itself: The antigen remains undetermined.

General study points: Most thyroid-expanded clonotypes above 0.001 were also found in blood.

From RNA transcripts, TCR beta CDR3 regions were amplified. Initially, a first-round RT-PCR of the TCR CDR3 employed the HTBI primer set. TCRdb re-derived calls from the multiplex PCR reads in MiXCR, one entry per CDR3 protein. Counted here are a few hundred thousand distinct CDR3 sequences, around 25% occurring once; the ten biggest clones make up around 67%. The CDR3 sequence is 15 residues long. In germline, CDR1 is SGHVS, CDR2 FQNEAQ. V dropped 5 bases and J dropped 6; count of bases not matched to a gene: 9. This chain uses TRBV7-8 with TRBJ2-1; TRBD2 agrees at 8 bases. The material sequenced was blood. The origin of this receptor is a middle-aged man with Graves' hyperthyroidism. The DNA of the CDR3 is TGTGCCAGCAGCGAAGGCTCGGGAGGGACCAATGAGCAGTTCTTC. It encodes CASSEGSGGTNEQFF.